A selection of T cell receptor beta chains follows, all from one sample in a study of T cell responses to AZD1222 COVID-19 vaccine. Method: immunoSEQ multiplex PCR; TCRdb's copy keeps in-frame clones and lacks some. The sample consists of about 44,000 clones, approximately 83% of them appearing once. Specimen: peripheral blood, collected on day 0 of AZD1222 vaccination. The receptors stem from an adult in good health. CDR3s include the opening cysteine and the closing phenylalanine or tryptophan.

>TRBJ2-7|TRBV18
CASSPGRSYEQYF
>TRBJ2-7|TRBV3-1/TRBV3-2
CASSQEQLAGELYF
>TRBJ2-5|TRBV7-2
CASSNRRGGEETQYF
>TRBJ1-4|TRBV5-1
CASRNEGAGNEKLFF
>TRBJ2-2|TRBV7-9
CASSLGAGELFF
>TRBJ1-1|TRBV7-9
CASSSVGGGGNTEAFF
>TRBJ2-1|TRBV18
CASSPLAGNYNEQFF
>TRBJ2-6|TRBV28
CASSPPAGSSGANVLTF
>TRBJ2-1|TRBV6-2/TRBV6-3
CASSYGVGSYNEQFF
>TRBJ2-6|TRBV18
CASSPRVPVGSGANVLTF
>TRBJ1-1|TRBV5-4
CASSRAPDTNTEAFF
>TRBJ1-2|TRBV5-5
CASSEGQGVSLHGYTF
>TRBJ2-7|TRBV6-2/TRBV6-3
CASSYDLYEQYF